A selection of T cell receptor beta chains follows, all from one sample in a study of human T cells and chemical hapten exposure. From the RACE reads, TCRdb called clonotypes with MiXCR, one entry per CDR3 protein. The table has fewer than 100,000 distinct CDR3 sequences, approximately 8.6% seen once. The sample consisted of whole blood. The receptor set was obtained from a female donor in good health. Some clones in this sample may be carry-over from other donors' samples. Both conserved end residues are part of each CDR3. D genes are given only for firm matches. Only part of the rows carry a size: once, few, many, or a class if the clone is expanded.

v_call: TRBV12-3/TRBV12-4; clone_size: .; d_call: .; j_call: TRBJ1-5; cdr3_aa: CASGLEGRPAGQPQHF; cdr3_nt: TGTGCCAGCGGTTTAGAAGGCAGGCCAGCAGGTCAGCCCCAGCATTTT
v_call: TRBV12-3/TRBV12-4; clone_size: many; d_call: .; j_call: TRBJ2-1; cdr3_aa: CASRSNGEQFF; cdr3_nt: TGTGCCAGCAGAAGTAACGGTGAGCAGTTCTTC
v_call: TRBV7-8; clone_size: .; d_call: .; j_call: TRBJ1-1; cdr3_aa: CASSCGRNTEAFF; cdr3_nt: TGTGCCAGCAGCTGTGGCAGGAACACTGAAGCTTTCTTT
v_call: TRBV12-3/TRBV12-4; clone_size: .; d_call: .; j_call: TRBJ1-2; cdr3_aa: CASSFGRASYGYTF; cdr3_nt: TGTGCCAGCAGTTTTGGCAGGGCCTCCTATGGCTACACCTTC
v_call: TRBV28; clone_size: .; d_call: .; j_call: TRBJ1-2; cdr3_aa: CASSPGPRGRYGYTF; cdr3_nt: TGTGCCAGCAGCCCAGGCCCCAGGGGACGGTATGGCTACACCTTC
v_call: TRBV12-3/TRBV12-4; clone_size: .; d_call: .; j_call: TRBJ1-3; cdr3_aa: CASTLGRNSGNTIYF; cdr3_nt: TGTGCCAGCACCTTGGGACGGAACTCTGGAAACACCATATATTTT
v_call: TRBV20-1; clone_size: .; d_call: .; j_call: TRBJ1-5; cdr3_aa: CSASLRGHQPQHF; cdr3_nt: TGCAGTGCTAGTCTCAGGGGCCATCAGCCCCAGCATTTT
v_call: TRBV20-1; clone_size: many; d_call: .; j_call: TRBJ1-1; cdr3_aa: CSARRLDRMNTEAFF; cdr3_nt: TGCAGTGCTAGACGACTGGACAGAATGAACACTGAAGCTTTCTTT
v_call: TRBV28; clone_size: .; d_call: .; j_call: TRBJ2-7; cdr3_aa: CASSSPARAGVSYEQYF; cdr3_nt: TGTGCCAGCAGTTCACCGGCCCGGGCAGGGGTATCCTACGAGCAGTACTTC
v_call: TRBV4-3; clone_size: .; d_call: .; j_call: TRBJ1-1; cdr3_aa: CASSQDGWTEAFF; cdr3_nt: TGCGCCAGCAGCCAAGATGGCTGGACTGAAGCTTTCTTT
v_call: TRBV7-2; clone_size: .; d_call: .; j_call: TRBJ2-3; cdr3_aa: CASSPSRLGDTQYF; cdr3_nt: TGTGCCAGCAGCCCGAGTAGACTGGGAGATACGCAGTATTTT
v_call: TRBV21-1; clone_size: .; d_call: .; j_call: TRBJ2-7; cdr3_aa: CASSGPGGPSSYEQYF; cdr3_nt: TGTGCCAGCAGCGGACCGGGGGGGCCGAGCTCCTACGAGCAGTACTTC
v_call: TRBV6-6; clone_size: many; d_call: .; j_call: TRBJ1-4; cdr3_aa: CASSQYHRGNEKLFF; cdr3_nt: TGTGCCAGCAGTCAGTATCACCGCGGTAATGAAAAACTGTTTTTT
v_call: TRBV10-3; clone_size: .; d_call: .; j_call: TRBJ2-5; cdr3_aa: CAISELGRGEETQYF; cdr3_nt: TGTGCCATCAGTGAGCTCGGAAGGGGTGAGGAGACCCAGTACTTC
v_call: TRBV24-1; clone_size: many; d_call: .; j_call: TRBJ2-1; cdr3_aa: CATSDPPESNEQFF; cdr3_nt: TGTGCCACCAGTGATCCCCCCGAATCCAATGAGCAGTTCTTC
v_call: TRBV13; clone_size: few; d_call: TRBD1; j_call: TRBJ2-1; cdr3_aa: CASSETGVSSYNEQFF; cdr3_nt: TGTGCCAGCAGTGAAACAGGGGTAAGCTCCTACAATGAGCAGTTCTTC
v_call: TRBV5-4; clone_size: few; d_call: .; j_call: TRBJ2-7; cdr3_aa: CASSPRQSTGEQYF; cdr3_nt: TGTGCCAGCAGCCCGAGACAATCCACTGGCGAGCAGTACTTC
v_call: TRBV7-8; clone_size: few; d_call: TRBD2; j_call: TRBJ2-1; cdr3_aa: CASSPPSGGARGNEQFF; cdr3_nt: TGTGCCAGCAGCCCACCTAGCGGGGGGGCTCGAGGGAATGAGCAGTTCTTC
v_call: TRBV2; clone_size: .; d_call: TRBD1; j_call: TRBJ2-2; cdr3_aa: CASLDRTNTGELFF; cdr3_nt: TGTGCCAGCCTGGACAGGACGAACACCGGGGAGCTGTTTTTT
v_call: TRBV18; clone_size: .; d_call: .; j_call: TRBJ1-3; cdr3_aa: CASSAQGSGNTIYF; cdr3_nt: TGTGCCAGCTCAGCACAGGGATCTGGAAACACCATATATTTT
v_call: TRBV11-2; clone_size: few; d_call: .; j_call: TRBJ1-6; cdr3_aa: CASTQLTYNSPLHF; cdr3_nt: TGTGCCAGCACTCAGCTAACCTATAATTCACCCCTCCACTTT
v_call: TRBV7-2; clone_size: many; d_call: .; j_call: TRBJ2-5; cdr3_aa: CASSLADRFSETQYF; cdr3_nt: TGTGCCAGCAGCTTAGCTGACAGGTTTTCAGAGACCCAGTACTTC